These 8 T cell receptor beta chains were sequenced from one sample in a study of memory B cells and T cells in multiple sclerosis (dated 2018 in TCRdb). Library construction relied on the immunoSEQ multiplex PCR assay. This is the immuneACCESS table as TCRdb keeps it, with only in-frame sequences that have V and J called. A part of the clones is gone; compared with another copy, unresolved V genes explain less than half, and the rest is unexplained. Present in this sample are some 14,000 clones, about 70% of which were seen just once. The top ten clonotypes cover approximately 2.2% of the sample. The sequencing sample was made of memory (CD45RO+) CD4+ T cells from blood. The cell subset or site label here, explained by the study, means: CD45RO+ memory T cells sorted from peripheral blood. These TCRs come from a human donor with multiple sclerosis.

V and J are TRBV28 and TRBJ1-5; a possible D gene is TRBD1 (5 bases). Germline CDR1 reads MDHEN; CDR2 reads SYDVKM. This CDR3 has 13 residues. The V and J ends lost 7 bases and 5 bases respectively, with 12 bases between them. CDR3 in DNA: TGTGCCAGCATTGACAGCTCTTATCAGCCCCAGCATTTT. It encodes CASIDSSYQPQHF.

The genes are TRBV29-1 and TRBJ1-2; D is unclear. Trimming shortened V by 3 bases and J by 5 bases, and 10 bases separated the two germline ends. Germline lookup yields CDR1 SQVTM and CDR2 ANQGSEA. The length of the CDR3 is 12 residues. The CDR3 reads CSVDGEGYGYTF. The CDR3 bases are TGCAGCGTTGATGGGGAGGGTTATGGCTACACCTTC.

The rearrangement uses TRBV10-3 and TRBJ2-6; 10 positions agree with TRBD1. Germline lookup yields CDR1 ENHRY and CDR2 SYGVKD. J lost 0 bases, V lost 11 bases, and 10 bases had no gene match. The CDR3 loop spans 17 amino acids. The CDR3 protein is CASRTGGPSSGANVLTF. The CDR3 DNA is TGTGCCTCGCGGACAGGGGGTCCTAGCTCTGGGGCCAACGTCCTGACTTTC.

The CDR3 DNA reads as TGCAGCGTTACCGACAGTTTATCAACTAATGAAAAACTGTTTTTT. It codes for CSVTDSLSTNEKLFF. The gene calls are TRBV29-1 and TRBJ1-4; tentative D call: TRBD1 (5 bases). This CDR3 has 15 residues. V lost 5 bases, J lost 0 bases, and 13 bases lay in between. Germline CDR1 SQVTM, CDR2 ANQGSEA.

This clone was observed a few times. The chain is built from TRBV4-1 and TRBJ1-2; 10 nucleotides align to TRBD1. Germline trimming cut 1 base from V and 7 bases from J; bases unmatched to any gene: 3. The germline gives CDR1 MGHRA, CDR2 YSYEKL. The CDR3 extends over 14 amino acids. The CDR3 nucleotides read TGCGCCAGCAGCCAAGTGGGACAGGGGCTTGGCTACACCTTC. Amino acid sequence: CASSQVGQGLGYTF.

The genes are TRBV29-1 and TRBJ2-3, with 8 bases lining up with TRBD1. Germline CDR1 SQVTM, CDR2 ANQGSEA. Germline trimming cut 3 bases from V and 9 bases from J; bases unmatched to any gene: 2. The CDR3 loop spans 11 amino acids. The CDR3 spells CSVETGATQYF. The CDR3 DNA sequence: TGCAGCGTTGAGACAGGGGCAACGCAGTATTTT.

The chain carries TRBV6-5 and TRBJ2-7, with 7 bases that match TRBD2. Trimming took 6 bases from V and 1 from J; bases not matched to a gene: 9. This CDR3 spans 15 amino acids. Germline V gives CDR1 MNHEY, CDR2 SVGAGI. CDR3 sequence reads: CASRKTSRGSYEQYF. The CDR3 DNA reads TGTGCCAGCAGAAAGACTAGCCGTGGTTCCTACGAGCAGTACTTC.

The V gene is TRBV5-6, the J gene TRBJ1-5, with D unresolved. This CDR3 is 16 amino acids long. Trimming stripped 2 bases from V and 6 bases from J, with 18 bases between. CDR1 and CDR2 (germline): SGHDT, YYEEEE. The CDR3 DNA reads as TGTGCCAGCAGCTTAAAGTTCAATTCTGGGAGTCAGCCCCAGCATTTT. Translation gives CASSLKFNSGSQPQHF.